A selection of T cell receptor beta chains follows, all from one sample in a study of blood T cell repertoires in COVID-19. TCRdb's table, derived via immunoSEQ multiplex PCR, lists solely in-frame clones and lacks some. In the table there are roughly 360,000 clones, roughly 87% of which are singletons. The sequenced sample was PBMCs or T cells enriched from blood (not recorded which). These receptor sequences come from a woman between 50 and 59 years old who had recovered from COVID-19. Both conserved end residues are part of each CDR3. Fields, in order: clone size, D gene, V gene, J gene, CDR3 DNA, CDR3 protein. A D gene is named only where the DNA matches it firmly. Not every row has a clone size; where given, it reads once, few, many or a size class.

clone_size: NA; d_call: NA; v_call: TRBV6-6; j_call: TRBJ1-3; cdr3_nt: TGTGCCAGCAGTCGTCGAGGTGCTGGAAACACCATATATTTT; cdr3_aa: CASSRRGAGNTIYF
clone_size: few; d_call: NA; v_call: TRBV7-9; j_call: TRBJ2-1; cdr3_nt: TGTGCCAGCGATCGAACGGGTGAGCAGTTCTTC; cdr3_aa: CASDRTGEQFF
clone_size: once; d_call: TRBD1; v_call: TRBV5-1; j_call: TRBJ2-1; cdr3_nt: TGCGCCAGCAGCTTGGGCGGGACAGGGGTCTACAATGAGCAGTTCTTC; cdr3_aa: CASSLGGTGVYNEQFF
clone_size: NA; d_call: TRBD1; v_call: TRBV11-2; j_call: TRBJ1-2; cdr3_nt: TGTGCCAGCAGCAAGAGACAGGGGGCAAGGTCGTCTGGCTACACCTTC; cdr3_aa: CASSKRQGARSSGYTF
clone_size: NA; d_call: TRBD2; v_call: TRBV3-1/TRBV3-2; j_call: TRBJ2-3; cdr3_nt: TGTGCCAGCAGCCAAGGCACTAGCGGGAGGTTGGATACGCAGTATTTT; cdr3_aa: CASSQGTSGRLDTQYF
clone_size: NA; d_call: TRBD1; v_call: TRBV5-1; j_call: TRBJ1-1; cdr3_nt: TGCGCCAGCAGCCTACAGGGGGCTGACACTGAAGCTTTCTTT; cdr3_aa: CASSLQGADTEAFF
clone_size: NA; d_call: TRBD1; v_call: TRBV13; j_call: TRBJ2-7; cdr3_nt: TGTGCCAGCAGCTTACTCGGGACAGGGCCCTACGAGCAGTACTTC; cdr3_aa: CASSLLGTGPYEQYF
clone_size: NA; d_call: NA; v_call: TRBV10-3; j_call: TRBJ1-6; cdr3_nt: TGTGCCATCACGGGGGGTCCCCAGGATTCACCCCTCCACTTT; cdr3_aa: CAITGGPQDSPLHF
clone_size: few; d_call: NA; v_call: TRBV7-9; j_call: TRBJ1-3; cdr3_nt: TGTGCCAGCAGCTCCCCGCGACAGACCGCTGGAAACACCATATATTTT; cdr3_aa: CASSSPRQTAGNTIYF
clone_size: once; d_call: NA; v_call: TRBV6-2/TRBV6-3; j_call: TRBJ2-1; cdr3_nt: TGTGCCAGCAGTTCAGGAGGAGTCCCGACCCACATCTTC; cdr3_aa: CASSSGGVPTHIF
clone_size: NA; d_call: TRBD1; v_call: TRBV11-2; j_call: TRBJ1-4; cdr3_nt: TGTGCCAGCAGCTTTTCGGGACAGGGAAGGGAAAAACTGTTTTTT; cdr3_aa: CASSFSGQGREKLFF
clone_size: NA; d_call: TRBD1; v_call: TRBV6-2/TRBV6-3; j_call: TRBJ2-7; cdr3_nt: TGTGCCAGCAGCCGCCCGGACAGGGAGTACGAGCAGTACTTC; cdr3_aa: CASSRPDREYEQYF
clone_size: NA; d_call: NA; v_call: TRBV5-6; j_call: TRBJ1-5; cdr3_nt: TGTGCCAGCAGCTTGTGGTTGGGGGCGCTTAATCAGCCCCAGCATTTT; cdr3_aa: CASSLWLGALNQPQHF
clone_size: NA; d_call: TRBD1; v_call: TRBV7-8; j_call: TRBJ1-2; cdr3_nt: TGTGCCAGCAGCTTAGAGGGACAGACCTATGGCTACACCTTC; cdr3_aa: CASSLEGQTYGYTF
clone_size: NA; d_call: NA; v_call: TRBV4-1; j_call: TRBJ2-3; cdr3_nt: TGCGCCAGCAGCCAAGTCCCGGCGGCAGATACGCAGTATTTT; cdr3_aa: CASSQVPAADTQYF
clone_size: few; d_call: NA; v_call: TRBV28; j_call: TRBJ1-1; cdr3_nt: TGTGCCAGCACCCTCGGCGGCTGGACTGAAGCTTTCTTT; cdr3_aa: CASTLGGWTEAFF
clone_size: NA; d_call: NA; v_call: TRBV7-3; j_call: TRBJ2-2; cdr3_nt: TGTGCCAGCAGCCCCGCGAGCGGGGAGCTGTTTTTT; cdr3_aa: CASSPASGELFF
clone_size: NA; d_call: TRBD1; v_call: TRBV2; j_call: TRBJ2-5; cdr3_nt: TGTGCCAGCAGTTCCGGGGGACAGGGAGGCGAGACCCAGTACTTC; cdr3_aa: CASSSGGQGGETQYF
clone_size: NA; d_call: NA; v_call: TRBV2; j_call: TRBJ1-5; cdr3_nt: TGTGCCAGCAGCCCCGCCCCCCCAGGGATTCAGCCCCAGCATTTT; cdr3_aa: CASSPAPPGIQPQHF
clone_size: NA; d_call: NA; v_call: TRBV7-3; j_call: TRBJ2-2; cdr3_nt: TGTGCCAGCAGCCAACAGGGGAACACCGGGGAGCTGTTTTTT; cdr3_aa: CASSQQGNTGELFF
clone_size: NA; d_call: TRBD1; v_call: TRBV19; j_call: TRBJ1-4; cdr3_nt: TGTGCCAGTAGCCAAGGACAGGGTGGCGAAAAACTGTTTTTT; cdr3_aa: CASSQGQGGEKLFF
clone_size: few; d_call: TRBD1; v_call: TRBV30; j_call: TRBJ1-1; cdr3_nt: TGTGCCTGGAGTTCCCAGAAGGACAGGGTGAACACTGAAGCTTTCTTT; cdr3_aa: CAWSSQKDRVNTEAFF
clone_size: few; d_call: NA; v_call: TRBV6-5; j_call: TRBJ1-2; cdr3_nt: TGTGCCAGCAGTTACCTCGGTGCGGAAGGCTACACCTTC; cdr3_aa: CASSYLGAEGYTF
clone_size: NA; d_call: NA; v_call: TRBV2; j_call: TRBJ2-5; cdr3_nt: TGTGCCAGCAGTGGCCAAACTAGCAGTCAAGAGACCCAGTACTTC; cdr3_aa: CASSGQTSSQETQYF